Included here is one TCR beta chain sequence, with context. The CDR3 runs to 17 residues. V dropped 0 bases and J dropped 2 bases, with 16 bases sitting between them. Germline values: CDR1 SGHVS, CDR2 FQNEAQ. This sample was taken from a study of blood T cell repertoires in COVID-19. Study at large: PBMCs, B-cell-depleted T cells, or T cells were the source of the cDNA or gDNA that made up the material.

Original processing methods: Using reference gene primer amplification, nucleated cell counts were estimated. Assay: immunoSEQ multiplex PCR; the TCRdb copy retains only in-frame clones and omits some. That table supplies the V and J calls and clone size; D and trimming were determined from the DNA. Counted here are around 130,000 clones, roughly four fifths occurring once; the ten biggest clones make up 9% to 13%. This receptor was identified in a human donor in a cohort sampled during active COVID-19. This chain joins TRBV7-8 and TRBJ1-2; weak D call: TRBD1 (6 bases). The specimen sequenced was peripheral blood. The CDR3 sequence is CASSLARGTERNYGYTF. DNA for the CDR3: TGTGCCAGCAGCTTAGCGAGGGGGACGGAGAGGAACTATGGCTACACCTTC.